This T cell receptor (beta chain) was identified during a study of blood T cell repertoires in COVID-19. At the level of the study: In each case, the material was cDNA or gDNA derived from T cells, B-cell-depleted T cells, or PBMCs.

The CDR3 covers 15 residues. Trimming took off 0 bases at V and 5 bases at J, with 15 bases between the two ends. Germline CDR1 SGHRS, CDR2 YFSETQ. Study processing details: The assay estimated nucleated cells by amplifying reference gene primers. Sequenced by immunoSEQ multiplex PCR; TCRdb stores in-frame clones only, minus some. V and J calls plus clone size are reproduced from that table; the DNA served to infer D and trimming. The sample holds about 120,000 clones, over 75% seen once. The J gene is TRBJ2-7, the V gene TRBV5-1; unclear D gene. The sequencing input was peripheral blood. The sequence derives from an elderly man with acute or convalescent COVID-19. The CDR3 sequence: CASSLVAEVYNEQYF. CDR3 in DNA: TGCGCCAGCAGCTTGGTAGCAGAAGTGTATAACGAGCAGTACTTC.